These T cell receptor beta chains were read from a single sample in a study of early T cells in non-severe SARS-CoV-2 infection. One entry per CDR3 protein results from TCRdb running MiXCR on the 5' RACE reads. The profile covers tens of thousands of distinct CDR3 sequences, with more than 9% appearing a single time and 4.2% taken by the ten largest. The sequencing sample was made of whole blood. Source of these receptors: an adult who was a healthcare worker with PCR-confirmed SARS-CoV-2 infection or an uninfected control (not recorded which). The CDR3 runs from the conserved cysteine through the conserved F or W. D genes are given only for firm matches. The listing skips clone size in some rows; elsewhere it reads once, few, many or a size class.

>TRBJ2-4|TRBV7-6|.|many
CASSPGVSGKNIQYF
TGTGCCAGCAGCCCAGGGGTTTCGGGAAAAAACATTCAGTACTTC
>TRBJ2-5|TRBV20-1|TRBD2|many
CSAGRLAGGQETQYF
TGCAGTGCTGGCAGACTAGCGGGGGGCCAAGAGACCCAGTACTTC
>TRBJ2-7|TRBV29-1|.|.
CSVGWRTTYEQYF
TGCAGCGTTGGTTGGCGGACAACCTACGAGCAGTACTTC
>TRBJ1-4|TRBV7-9|.|.
CASSLPDGVLYEKLFF
TGTGCCAGCAGCTTACCAGACGGAGTACTTTATGAAAAACTGTTTTTT
>TRBJ2-1|TRBV5-5|TRBD1|.
CASSASGQGGNEQFF
TGTGCCAGCAGCGCCTCGGGACAGGGCGGGAATGAGCAGTTCTTC
>TRBJ2-7|TRBV2|TRBD1|many
CASRRTGKGHEQYF
TGTGCCAGCAGGCGGACAGGGAAAGGGCACGAGCAGTACTTC
>TRBJ1-4|TRBV6-1|.|.
CASSELGRTNEKLFF
TGTGCCAGCAGTGAACTGGGACGAACAAATGAAAAACTGTTTTTT
>TRBJ2-7|TRBV7-2|.|many
CASSNPSYEQYF
TGTGCCAGCAGCAACCCTTCCTACGAGCAGTACTTC
>TRBJ2-1|TRBV3-1|TRBD2|.
CASSLGTSANEQFF
TGTGCCAGCAGCCTTGGGACTAGCGCCAATGAGCAGTTCTTC
>TRBJ2-2|TRBV7-2|.|many
CASSSRDGPYTGELFF
TGTGCCAGCAGCTCCCGTGACGGACCTTACACCGGGGAGCTGTTTTTT
>TRBJ1-2|TRBV7-2|.|many
CASSLSRRNSYGYTF
TGTGCCAGCAGCTTATCGCGGAGGAACTCCTATGGCTACACCTTC
>TRBJ2-7|TRBV10-3|.|.
CAISGASYEQYF
TGTGCCATCAGTGGAGCCTCCTACGAGCAGTACTTC
>TRBJ1-1|TRBV10-3|.|many
CAISDRSSPNTEAFF
TGTGCCATCAGTGACCGATCATCCCCGAACACTGAAGCTTTCTTT
>TRBJ2-5|TRBV11-3|.|many
CASSLRDGGPQYF
TGTGCCAGCAGCTTAAGGGACGGCGGGCCCCAGTACTTC
>TRBJ2-1|TRBV9|TRBD2|few
CASSKGLASTRNEQFF
TGTGCCAGCAGCAAGGGACTAGCGTCGACTCGCAATGAGCAGTTCTTC
>TRBJ2-7|TRBV6-6|TRBD2|few
CASSFRLAGGYEQYF
TGTGCCAGCAGTTTTAGACTAGCGGGAGGATACGAGCAGTACTTC
>TRBJ2-3|TRBV6-1|TRBD2|.
CASSHTGTSGTDTQYF
TGTGCCAGCAGTCACACCGGGACTAGCGGCACAGATACGCAGTATTTT
>TRBJ2-3|TRBV11-2|.|.
CASSPPATTDTQYF
TGTGCCAGCAGCCCCCCCGCGACCACAGATACGCAGTATTTT
>TRBJ1-5|TRBV5-6|TRBD1|many
CASSSSRQGGTNQPQHF
TGTGCCAGCAGCTCCTCCCGACAGGGGGGTACCAATCAGCCCCAGCATTTT
>TRBJ2-7|TRBV9|TRBD2|few
CASSSREAGGGEQYF
TGTGCCAGCAGCTCCCGTGAAGCGGGGGGTGGCGAGCAGTACTTC
>TRBJ2-7|TRBV7-2|TRBD2|many
CASSLTGLAGHPSYEQYF
TGTGCCAGCAGCTTGACGGGACTAGCGGGTCACCCCTCCTACGAGCAGTACTTC
>TRBJ2-3|TRBV6-4|.|many
CASRLTDSRDTQYF
TGTGCCAGCAGACTGACAGACTCAAGAGATACGCAGTATTTT
>TRBJ2-6|TRBV19|.|.
CASGTGSSGANVLTF
TGTGCCAGTGGAACAGGGAGCTCTGGGGCCAACGTCCTGACTTTC
>TRBJ1-1|TRBV7-8|.|many
CASSLYGNTEAFF
TGTGCCAGCAGCTTATACGGAAACACTGAAGCTTTCTTT
>TRBJ2-4|TRBV7-2|TRBD2|few
CASSLEAGGPGIQYF
TGTGCCAGCAGCTTAGAAGCGGGGGGGCCTGGGATTCAGTACTTC
>TRBJ2-1|TRBV20-1|TRBD2|.
CSADAPSGISEQFF
TGCAGTGCGGATGCCCCTAGCGGGATATCTGAGCAGTTCTTC
>TRBJ2-3|TRBV11-1|TRBD1|.
CASSSRTGADTQYF
TGTGCCAGCAGCTCCCGGACAGGGGCAGATACGCAGTATTTT
>TRBJ1-3|TRBV29-1|.|few
CSVEVGGVGNTIYF
TGCAGCGTTGAAGTTGGGGGAGTGGGAAACACCATATATTTT
>TRBJ2-2|TRBV6-1|.|few
CASSSTGDYTGELFF
TGTGCCAGCAGTTCCACAGGGGACTACACCGGGGAGCTGTTTTTT
>TRBJ2-7|TRBV6-2/TRBV6-3|TRBD1|few
CASSYDRAYEQYF
TGTGCCAGCAGTTACGACAGGGCCTACGAGCAGTACTTC
>TRBJ2-1|TRBV7-3|.|.
CASSYSGNEQFF
TGTGCCAGCAGTTACTCAGGGAATGAGCAGTTCTTC
>TRBJ2-4|TRBV4-2|TRBD1|many
CASSQRDRIAKNIQYF
TGTGCCAGCAGCCAGCGGGACAGGATAGCCAAAAACATTCAGTACTTC
>TRBJ1-6|TRBV30|.|.
CAWSEGGNSPLHF
TGTGCCTGGAGTGAAGGGGGGAATTCACCCCTCCACTTT
>TRBJ2-7|TRBV6-1|TRBD2|many
CASSVREERYEQYF
TGTGCCAGCAGTGTACGGGAGGAGAGGTACGAGCAGTACTTC
>TRBJ2-1|TRBV7-2|TRBD2|.
CASSPRTGLVRDEQFF
TGTGCCAGCAGCCCCCGGACTGGACTAGTCAGGGATGAGCAGTTCTTC
>TRBJ2-7|TRBV12-3/TRBV12-4|.|many
CASSFGADYEQYF
TGTGCCAGCAGTTTTGGGGCTGATTACGAGCAGTACTTC
>TRBJ1-5|TRBV5-1|.|.
CASSLGRGSNQPQHF
TGCGCCAGCAGCTTGGGCAGGGGAAGCAATCAGCCCCAGCATTTT
>TRBJ2-1|TRBV10-3|.|few
CAISASDEQFF
TGTGCCATCAGTGCTTCAGACGAGCAGTTCTTC
>TRBJ2-3|TRBV5-8|TRBD2|few
CASSASGGYTDTQYF
TGTGCCAGCAGCGCTAGCGGGGGATACACAGATACGCAGTATTTT